What follows are 15 T cell receptor beta chains derived from one specimen sequenced in a study of monozygotic twins with inflammatory bowel disease. TCRdb derives one entry per CDR3 protein from the 5' RACE reads, leaving out DNA. This sample contains approximately 330,000 distinct CDR3 sequences. Sequencing used blood. The receptors stem from a human donor with ulcerative colitis or Crohn's disease, or a healthy co-twin of an affected twin (not recorded which).

The chain combines TRBV5-6 with TRBJ2-7; TCRdb returns TRBD1, unconfirmable since there is no DNA. Per germline, CDR1 SGHDT and CDR2 YYEEEE. CDR3 length equals 13 residues. The CDR3 region is CASSIPGAYEQYF.

This sequence joins TRBV12-5 and TRBJ1-5. CDR1 and CDR2 (germline): LGHNT, FRNRAP. The CDR3 covers 14 residues. CDR3: CASGLQEFNQPQHF.

This rearrangement joins TRBV20-1 to TRBJ2-4; the TCRdb D gene call, TRBD1, has no DNA to confirm it. Germline values: CDR1 DFQATT, CDR2 SNEGSKA (reference sequence). The CDR3 runs 11 residues. The CDR3 loop reads CSRDSYNIQYF.

J is TRBJ2-2 and V is TRBV28. CDR3 length equals 15 residues. Germline V gene sequence: CDR1 MDHEN, CDR2 SYDVKM. The CDR3 protein is CASRTSEAVTGELFF.

The chain has TRBV5-1 and TRBJ2-1; TCRdb outputs TRBD2, but without DNA this stays unchecked. Looked up from germline, CDR1 is SGHRS and CDR2 is YFSETQ. This CDR3 contains 16 residues. The CDR3 sequence is CASRGGPGSSYNEQFF.

This chain joins TRBV7-2 and TRBJ2-1; TCRdb indicates TRBD2, and absent DNA this call remains unverified. CDR3 size: 15 residues. Germline loops: CDR1 SGHTA, CDR2 FQGNSA. The CDR3 is CASSETSGLYNEQFF.

This chain joins TRBV5-1 and TRBJ2-1. The germline V gene encodes CDR1 SGHRS and CDR2 YFSETQ. CDR3 size: 15 residues. The CDR3 spells CASRVGPLLHNEQFF.

The chain carries TRBV7-3 and TRBJ2-5. The CDR3 covers 16 residues. Germline CDR1 SGHTA, CDR2 FQGTGA. The CDR3 here is CASSLRGSPGQETQYF.

The CDR3 sequence: CASSLVAASGPPRGYNEQFF. V is TRBV5-1 and J is TRBJ2-1; TCRdb calls TRBD2, which cannot be checked without DNA. Looked up from germline, CDR1 is SGHRS and CDR2 is YFSETQ. The CDR3 runs to 20 residues.

The chain is built from TRBV11-1 and TRBJ2-1; TCRdb proposes TRBD2, but this gene call is untestable without DNA. CDR1 SGHAT and CDR2 FQDESV come from the germline V gene (reference sequence). The CDR3 is made up of 12 amino acids. CDR3 sequence reads: CAREAPGNEQFF.

The chain combines TRBV30 with TRBJ2-2; TCRdb's assignment of TRBD1 cannot be checked, as there is no DNA. Germline CDR1 reads GTSNPN; CDR2 reads SVGIG (reference sequence). The CDR3 is 16 residues long. CDR3: CAWSVITGRSGGELFF.

The rearrangement joins TRBV29-1 to TRBJ2-3; with no DNA, the TCRdb D assignment of TRBD1 cannot be verified. The germline V gene encodes CDR1 SQVTM and CDR2 ANQGSEA. CDR3 length equals 16 residues. CDR3: CSVAPGQGIWGDTQYF.

V is TRBV6-1 and J is TRBJ2-1; no DNA is available, so the TRBD2 call from TCRdb remains unchecked. Germline loops: CDR1 MNHNS, CDR2 SASEGT. The CDR3 has 12 amino acids. The CDR3 loop is CASSEARLAGAF.

The V gene is TRBV7-9, the J gene TRBJ2-2; as DNA is missing, the TRBD1 call by TCRdb cannot be tested. The CDR3 extends over 16 amino acids. Germline CDR1 reads SEHNR; CDR2 reads FQNEAQ (reference sequence). The CDR3 here is CASRSRDKGNTGELFF.

V and J are TRBV28 and TRBJ2-7; as DNA is missing, the TRBD1 call by TCRdb cannot be tested. Germline V gives CDR1 MDHEN, CDR2 SYDVKM. The length of the CDR3 is 14 residues. The CDR3 loop reads CASSLWGTGYEQYF.